This is a list of T cell receptor beta chains from one sample in a study of CD8 T cells in Susac syndrome. One entry per CDR3 protein, called by TCRdb with MiXCR from the immunoSEQ multiplex PCR reads. The data hold around 180,000 distinct CDR3 sequences, with around 94% observed a single time. The sample comprised CD4+ T cells from PBMCs. All receptors come from a human donor with Susac syndrome. Each CDR3 is given with its conserved first and last residue. A D gene is named only where the DNA matches it firmly. The size field is filled for only some rows; it gives once, few, many or a size class.

TRBD2	-	TRBV3-1	TRBJ2-2	TGTGCCAGCAGCGGGCTAGCGGGGCTTAACACCGGGGAGCTGTTTTTT	CASSGLAGLNTGELFF
-	-	TRBV6-2/TRBV6-3	TRBJ2-5	TGTGCCAGCAACCCGGACGGTCCTAGCATGACCCAGTACTTC	CASNPDGPSMTQYF
-	-	TRBV9	TRBJ2-7	TGTGCCAGCAGCTCTTACAAGGGGGGCAGGTATTACGAGCAGTACTTC	CASSSYKGGRYYEQYF
-	-	TRBV5-1	TRBJ1-1	TGCGCCAGCAGCTCCTTCGATACGAACACTGAAGCTTTCTTT	CASSSFDTNTEAFF
-	-	TRBV4-1	TRBJ1-2	TGCGCCAGCAGCCCTCCTTTGGGCCAGGGGTTTCGTGGCTACACCTTC	CASSPPLGQGFRGYTF
-	-	TRBV7-9	TRBJ1-6	TGTGCCAGCAGCCCCGGAAAAGGGGACATCCACTTT	CASSPGKGDIHF
TRBD2	-	TRBV20-1	TRBJ2-3	TGCAGTGTCACTAGCGGGGGATCAGATACGCAGTATTTT	CSVTSGGSDTQYF
-	-	TRBV27	TRBJ2-1	TGTGCCAGCAGCCGCCGGGGGACAGTCCGTAATGAGCAGTTCTTC	CASSRRGTVRNEQFF
TRBD1	-	TRBV20-1	TRBJ2-4	TGCAGTGCTAGAGGTTGGGGCGGACAGGGGGCGAGTGGGCCCACTAACATTCAGTACTTC	CSARGWGGQGASGPTNIQYF
-	-	TRBV12-3/TRBV12-4	TRBJ1-1	TGTGCCAGCAGTTTTCATCGCACTGAAGCTTTCTTT	CASSFHRTEAFF
-	-	TRBV11-2	TRBJ1-6	TGTGCCAGCAGCTACCTCGGGCCCCTCCACTTT	CASSYLGPLHF
-	once	TRBV7-9	TRBJ2-3	TGTGCCAGTATCAAAAGGGGCGCAAAGGCAGATACGCAGTATTTT	CASIKRGAKADTQYF
TRBD1	-	TRBV9	TRBJ1-2	TGTGCCAGCAGCCCTCATCCGTCCAGGGGGCAAGGTGGCTACACCTTC	CASSPHPSRGQGGYTF
-	few	TRBV20-1	TRBJ2-4	TGCAGTGCTAATGCTGACTCGAGCATTCAGTACTTC	CSANADSSIQYF
-	-	TRBV20-1	TRBJ1-2	TGCAGTGCTAGAGATAGAAGGGGAGGGGAAGGCTATGGCTACACCTTC	CSARDRRGGEGYGYTF
-	-	TRBV5-1	TRBJ2-3	TGCGCCAGCAGCTTGGGTCTGAGTCAGGATACGCAGTATTTT	CASSLGLSQDTQYF
-	-	TRBV20-1	TRBJ1-1	TGCAGTGCTGATACCCGCCGGTTAAATCATCCCAGGGATACTGAAGCTTTCTTT	CSADTRRLNHPRDTEAFF
-	-	TRBV20-1	TRBJ1-5	TGCAGTGCTCAGGGATCGAGGCTCAATCAGCCCCAGCATTTT	CSAQGSRLNQPQHF
-	-	TRBV30	TRBJ2-3	TGTGCCTGGAGTGTTGGTGGGGGTGCAACAGATACGCAGTATTTT	CAWSVGGGATDTQYF
-	-	TRBV20-1	TRBJ1-3	TGCAGTGCTACTAGCTCTGGAAACACCATATATTTT	CSATSSGNTIYF
TRBD2	once	TRBV30	TRBJ2-5	TGTGCCTGGACTAGCGGGGGGTGGGAGACCCAGTACTTC	CAWTSGGWETQYF
TRBD1	-	TRBV2	TRBJ1-5	TGTGCCAGCAGTAGGTCCAGGGGGAATCAGCCCCAGCATTTT	CASSRSRGNQPQHF
-	-	TRBV20-1	TRBJ2-3	TGCAGTCCCCGACAGGCCGGCACAGATACGCAGTATTTT	CSPRQAGTDTQYF
-	-	TRBV5-1	TRBJ2-7	TGCGCCAGCAGCGGGGTCTTTAGCGAGCAGTACTTC	CASSGVFSEQYF
TRBD1	-	TRBV12-3/TRBV12-4	TRBJ1-1	TGTGCCAGCACCCTAGGGGGCTGGACTGAAGCTTTCTTT	CASTLGGWTEAFF
-	-	TRBV6-4	TRBJ2-3	TGTGCCAGCAGCGAAACAGGACTAAACACAGATACGCAGTATTTT	CASSETGLNTDTQYF
-	once	TRBV21-1	TRBJ2-1	TGTGCCAGCAGCAAAAGTCCTACAGGGATATACAATGAGCAGTTCTTC	CASSKSPTGIYNEQFF
-	-	TRBV15	TRBJ2-3	TGTGCCACCAGCAGAGTTCTCACAGATACGCAGTATTTT	CATSRVLTDTQYF
TRBD1	-	TRBV30	TRBJ1-6	TGTGCCTGGAGTCCCCGACAGGGGAATTCTTCACCCCTCCACTTT	CAWSPRQGNSSPLHF
-	-	TRBV20-1	TRBJ1-5	TGCAGTGCGGGAAGACAGTTTAGCAATCAGCCCCAGCATTTT	CSAGRQFSNQPQHF
-	-	TRBV29-1	TRBJ1-2	TGCAGCGTTGCCGATATGGTGGGCAGTCTGAATGGCTACACCTTC	CSVADMVGSLNGYTF
-	-	TRBV5-4	TRBJ2-1	TGTGCCAGCAGCTTGGCCAGCGGCCTTTCCTACAATGAGCAGTTCTTC	CASSLASGLSYNEQFF
-	-	TRBV30	TRBJ1-6	TGTGCCTGGTCCCGGGGCGGGAATTCACCCCTCCACTTT	CAWSRGGNSPLHF
-	-	TRBV24-1	TRBJ1-1	TGTGCCACCAGTGATTCCCCGAATGACACTGAAGCTTTCTTT	CATSDSPNDTEAFF
-	-	TRBV20-1	TRBJ1-2	TGCAGTGCTAGAGGGGGGGGGCCTGGCTATGGCTACACCTTC	CSARGGGPGYGYTF
TRBD1	-	TRBV20-1	TRBJ1-5	TGCAGTGCTAGTTGGGAGGACAGGGTGTGGGATCAGCCCCAGCATTTT	CSASWEDRVWDQPQHF
-	-	TRBV5-1	TRBJ2-7	TGCGCCAGCAGCTTGGGGGCAGCACCCGGGGAAAAGCAGTACTTC	CASSLGAAPGEKQYF
-	-	TRBV20-1	TRBJ1-4	TGCAGTGCTTCCTGGACGGGGTCTCCTGAGAAACTGTTTTTT	CSASWTGSPEKLFF
TRBD1	-	TRBV5-1	TRBJ1-1	TGCGCCAGCAGCCGGCGGACAGGGGAAGCTTTCTTT	CASSRRTGEAFF
-	-	TRBV30	TRBJ2-6	TGTGCCTGGAGCGCTGGAGGGGCCAACGTCCTGACTTTC	CAWSAGGANVLTF
-	-	TRBV12-3/TRBV12-4	TRBJ2-4	TGTGCCAGCAGTTTTACGGGGCGCGATTATGAAAACATTCAGTACTTC	CASSFTGRDYENIQYF
-	-	TRBV18	TRBJ1-1	TGTGCCAGCTCACCGAAGCCTGTGAACACTGAAGCTTTCTTT	CASSPKPVNTEAFF
-	-	TRBV5-1	TRBJ2-7	TGCGCCAGCAGCTTGGAATTCCACGAGCAGTACTTC	CASSLEFHEQYF
TRBD2	-	TRBV12-3/TRBV12-4	TRBJ2-7	TGTGCCAGCAGCACTAGCGGGGGGCTTCGCGAGCAGTACTTC	CASSTSGGLREQYF
TRBD1	-	TRBV5-1	TRBJ2-1	TGCGCCAGCAGCGCAGACAGGGGGGGATACAATGAGCAGTTCTTC	CASSADRGGYNEQFF
TRBD1	-	TRBV12-3/TRBV12-4	TRBJ1-5	TGTGCCAGCTCACAGACAGGGGATGACAATCAGCCCCAGCATTTT	CASSQTGDDNQPQHF
TRBD1	-	TRBV2	TRBJ2-1	TGTGCCAGCAGAAACCGGGACAGTTCTAATGAGCAGTTCTTC	CASRNRDSSNEQFF
TRBD1	-	TRBV25-1	TRBJ2-7	TGTGCCAGCAGTGCCGCGGACAGGGCACCCTACGAGCAGTACTTC	CASSAADRAPYEQYF
-	-	TRBV12-3/TRBV12-4	TRBJ2-5	TGTGCCAGCAGTTGGAGAGCGGAGACCCAGTACTTC	CASSWRAETQYF
-	-	TRBV12-3/TRBV12-4	TRBJ2-7	TGTGCCAGCAGTTGGTACAGGGTTCCCTACGAGCAGTACTTC	CASSWYRVPYEQYF